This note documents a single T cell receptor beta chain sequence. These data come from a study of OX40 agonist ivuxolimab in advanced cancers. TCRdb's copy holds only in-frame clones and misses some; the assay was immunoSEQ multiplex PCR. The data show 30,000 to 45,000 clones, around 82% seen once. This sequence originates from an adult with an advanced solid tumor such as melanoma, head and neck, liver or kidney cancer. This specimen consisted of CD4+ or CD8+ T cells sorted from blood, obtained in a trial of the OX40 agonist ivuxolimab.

CDR3: CASSEGTGVVDEQFF. CDR3 bases: TGTGCCAGCAGCGAGGGGACAGGGGTGGTCGATGAGCAGTTCTTC. The chain joins TRBV9 to TRBJ2-1, with TRBD1 identical over 10 bases. The junction had 8 bases not matched to a gene; V was cut back by 3 bases and J by 8 bases. This CDR3 spans 15 amino acids. Germline CDR1 reads SGDLS; CDR2 reads YYNGEE.